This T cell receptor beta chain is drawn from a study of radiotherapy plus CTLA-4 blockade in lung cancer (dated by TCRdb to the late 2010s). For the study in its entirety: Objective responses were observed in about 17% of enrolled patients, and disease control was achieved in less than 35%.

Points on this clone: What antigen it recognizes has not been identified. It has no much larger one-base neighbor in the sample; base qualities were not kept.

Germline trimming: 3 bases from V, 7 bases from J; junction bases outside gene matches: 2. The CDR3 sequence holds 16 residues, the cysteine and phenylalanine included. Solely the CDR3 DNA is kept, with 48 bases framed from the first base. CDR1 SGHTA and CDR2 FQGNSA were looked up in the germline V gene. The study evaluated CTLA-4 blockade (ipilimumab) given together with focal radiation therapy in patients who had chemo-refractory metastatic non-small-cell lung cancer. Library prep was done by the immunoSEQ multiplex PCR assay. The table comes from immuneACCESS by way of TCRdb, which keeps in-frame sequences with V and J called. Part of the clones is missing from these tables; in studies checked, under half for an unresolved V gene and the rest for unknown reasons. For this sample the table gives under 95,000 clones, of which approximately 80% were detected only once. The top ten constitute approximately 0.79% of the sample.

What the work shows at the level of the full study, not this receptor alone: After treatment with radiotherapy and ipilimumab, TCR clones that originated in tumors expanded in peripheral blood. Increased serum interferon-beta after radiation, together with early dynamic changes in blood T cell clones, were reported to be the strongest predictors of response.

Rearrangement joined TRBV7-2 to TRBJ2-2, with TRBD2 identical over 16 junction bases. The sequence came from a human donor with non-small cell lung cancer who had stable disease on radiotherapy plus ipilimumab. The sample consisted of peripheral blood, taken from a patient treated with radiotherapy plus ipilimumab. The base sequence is TGTGCCAGCAGCTTCGGGACTAGCGGGGGGGTCGGGGAGCTGTTTTTT. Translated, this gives CASSFGTSGGVGELFF.